The rows below give T cell receptor beta chains drawn from one sample of a study of T cell responses to AZD1222 COVID-19 vaccine. The assay was immunoSEQ multiplex PCR, and TCRdb's table has in-frame clones only and misses some. The profile shows about 64,000 clones, about 93% of them singletons. The starting material was peripheral blood, obtained 28 days after the second dose of the MenACWY control vaccine. The source of these receptors is an adult who received the MenACWY meningococcal vaccine as a control. The CDR3 runs from the conserved cysteine through the conserved F or W. The order of the fields is CDR3 protein, CDR3 DNA, V gene, J gene, D gene, clone size. D genes are given only for firm matches. Not all rows give a size; the values are once, few, many and, for expanded clones, a class.

CDR3: CASRRETGTETQYF
DNA: TGTGCCAGCCGCCGTGAAACGGGAACAGAGACCCAGTACTTC
V: TRBV27
J: TRBJ2-5
D: .
size: .

CDR3: CASGKQAGVGEQFF
DNA: TGTGCCAGTGGTAAGCAAGCGGGAGTTGGTGAGCAGTTCTTC
V: TRBV19
J: TRBJ2-1
D: TRBD2
size: .

CDR3: CASSWGAFF
DNA: TGTGCCAGCAGCTGGGGAGCTTTCTTT
V: TRBV21-1
J: TRBJ1-1
D: .
size: .

CDR3: CASNPAGGTSYGYTF
DNA: TGTGCCAGCAACCCGGCGGGGGGAACATCCTATGGCTACACCTTC
V: TRBV6-5
J: TRBJ1-2
D: .
size: .

CDR3: CATSDLTDTGELFF
DNA: TGTGCCACCAGTGATTTGACAGACACCGGGGAGCTGTTTTTT
V: TRBV24-1
J: TRBJ2-2
D: .
size: .

CDR3: CASSSGQGYTEAFF
DNA: TGTGCCAGCAGCTCCGGACAGGGCTACACTGAAGCTTTCTTT
V: TRBV4-2
J: TRBJ1-1
D: TRBD1
size: .

CDR3: CASSLEQGYEQYF
DNA: TGTGCCAGCAGCTTAGAGCAGGGCTACGAGCAGTACTTC
V: TRBV7-9
J: TRBJ2-7
D: .
size: .

CDR3: CASSAGFRYTF
DNA: TGTGCCAGCAGTGCGGGTTTTCGCTACACCTTC
V: TRBV6-4
J: TRBJ1-2
D: .
size: .

CDR3: CASSLYPLMNTEAFF
DNA: TGTGCCAGCAGCTTGTACCCTTTAATGAACACTGAAGCTTTCTTT
V: TRBV5-4
J: TRBJ1-1
D: .
size: .

CDR3: CASSLFPGQGVSDTQYF
DNA: TGCGCCAGCAGCCTGTTCCCGGGACAGGGAGTCTCAGATACGCAGTATTTT
V: TRBV5-1
J: TRBJ2-3
D: TRBD1
size: .

CDR3: CASSPTPSGGTTDTQYF
DNA: TGCGCCAGCAGCCCAACGCCAAGCGGGGGAACCACAGATACGCAGTATTTT
V: TRBV5-1
J: TRBJ2-3
D: TRBD2
size: .

CDR3: CATSRDGRNTGELFF
DNA: TGTGCCACCAGCAGAGATGGTCGGAACACCGGGGAGCTGTTTTTT
V: TRBV15
J: TRBJ2-2
D: .
size: .

CDR3: CSVETADSSYEQYF
DNA: TGCAGCGTTGAAACGGCGGATAGCTCCTACGAGCAGTACTTC
V: TRBV29-1
J: TRBJ2-7
D: .
size: .

CDR3: CATCGSALGYTF
DNA: TGTGCCACCTGTGGTAGTGCGTTAGGCTACACCTTC
V: TRBV28
J: TRBJ1-2
D: .
size: .

CDR3: CASGSADGVGQFF
DNA: TGTGCCAGCGGATCGGCAGACGGGGTGGGCCAGTTCTTC
V: TRBV28
J: TRBJ2-1
D: .
size: .

CDR3: CAGSQGNEQYF
DNA: TGTGCCGGGTCGCAGGGAAACGAGCAGTACTTC
V: TRBV30
J: TRBJ2-7
D: .
size: .

CDR3: CASSSPRRETEAFF
DNA: TGTGCCAGCAGCTCCCCGAGGAGAGAGACTGAAGCTTTCTTT
V: TRBV7-2
J: TRBJ1-1
D: .
size: .

CDR3: CASSHYNRANEKLFF
DNA: TGCGCCAGCAGCCACTACAATAGGGCTAATGAAAAACTGTTTTTT
V: TRBV4-1
J: TRBJ1-4
D: .
size: .

CDR3: CASSNRGRGGNTIYF
DNA: TGTGCCAGCAGCAACAGGGGAAGGGGAGGAAACACCATATATTTT
V: TRBV5-6
J: TRBJ1-3
D: TRBD1
size: .

CDR3: CASSQDQGGSGNTIYF
DNA: TGCGCCAGCAGCCAAGATCAGGGAGGTAGTGGAAACACCATATATTTT
V: TRBV4-3
J: TRBJ1-3
D: .
size: .

CDR3: CAWSVEGARSPLHF
DNA: TGTGCCTGGAGTGTAGAGGGGGCGAGGTCACCCCTCCACTTT
V: TRBV30
J: TRBJ1-6
D: TRBD1
size: .

CDR3: CACRPENEQFF
DNA: TGTGCCTGCCGCCCGGAGAATGAGCAGTTCTTC
V: TRBV30
J: TRBJ2-1
D: .
size: .

CDR3: CAWSDSGRPPYNEQFF
DNA: TGTGCCTGGAGTGATAGCGGGAGGCCCCCCTACAATGAGCAGTTCTTC
V: TRBV30
J: TRBJ2-1
D: TRBD2
size: .

CDR3: CASSFPQETQYF
DNA: TGTGCCAGCAGCTTCCCCCAAGAGACCCAGTACTTC
V: TRBV7-2
J: TRBJ2-5
D: .
size: .

CDR3: CASSYRTSGRAMENEQFF
DNA: TGTGCCAGCAGTTACAGAACTAGCGGGAGGGCCATGGAGAATGAGCAGTTCTTC
V: TRBV6-2/TRBV6-3
J: TRBJ2-1
D: TRBD2
size: .

CDR3: CASKGLAVEQYF
DNA: TGTGCCAGTAAGGGACTTGCAGTCGAGCAGTACTTC
V: TRBV12-3/TRBV12-4
J: TRBJ2-7
D: .
size: .

CDR3: CATSDRVSREQYF
DNA: TGTGCCACCAGTGATCGTGTCTCGCGGGAGCAGTACTTC
V: TRBV24-1
J: TRBJ2-7
D: .
size: once

CDR3: CASSQERRNTEAFF
DNA: TGCGCCAGCAGCCAAGAGCGTAGGAACACTGAAGCTTTCTTT
V: TRBV4-1
J: TRBJ1-1
D: .
size: .

CDR3: CASRPKLNTEAFF
DNA: TGTGCCAGCAGGCCAAAGTTAAACACTGAAGCTTTCTTT
V: TRBV9
J: TRBJ1-1
D: .
size: .

CDR3: CASIQGISGANVLTF
DNA: TGCGCCAGCATACAGGGGATCTCTGGGGCCAACGTCCTGACTTTC
V: TRBV5-1
J: TRBJ2-6
D: TRBD1
size: .

CDR3: CASSYFQTGGAEKLFF
DNA: TGTGCCAGCAGTTACTTTCAGACAGGGGGCGCGGAAAAACTGTTTTTT
V: TRBV6-6
J: TRBJ1-4
D: TRBD1
size: .

CDR3: CASSLVSGIPSYEQYF
DNA: TGTGCCAGCAGCTTAGTTAGCGGGATTCCCTCCTACGAGCAGTACTTC
V: TRBV7-2
J: TRBJ2-7
D: TRBD2
size: once

CDR3: CASSLPPQEQFF
DNA: TGTGCCAGCAGCTTACCCCCCCAGGAGCAGTTCTTC
V: TRBV7-3
J: TRBJ2-1
D: .
size: .

CDR3: CASSPGTRSTDTQYF
DNA: TGTGCCAGCAGCCCCGGGACTAGGAGCACAGATACGCAGTATTTT
V: TRBV5-4
J: TRBJ2-3
D: TRBD2
size: .

CDR3: CASSQVPREETQYF
DNA: TGTGCCAGCAGCCAAGTTCCTAGAGAAGAGACCCAGTACTTC
V: TRBV14
J: TRBJ2-5
D: .
size: .

CDR3: CASSERTDADTQYF
DNA: TGTGCCAGCAGTGAACGGACAGACGCAGATACGCAGTATTTT
V: TRBV6-4
J: TRBJ2-3
D: .
size: .

CDR3: CASSFSEGLYEQYF
DNA: TGTGCCAGCAGCTTCTCGGAGGGGCTCTACGAGCAGTACTTC
V: TRBV11-2
J: TRBJ2-7
D: .
size: .

CDR3: CATPVAQYF
DNA: TGTGCCACGCCTGTGGCGCAGTATTTT
V: TRBV15
J: TRBJ2-3
D: .
size: .

CDR3: CASSPLGTGDNQPQHF
DNA: TGTGCCAGCAGTCCCTTAGGGACAGGGGACAATCAGCCCCAGCATTTT
V: TRBV28
J: TRBJ1-5
D: TRBD1
size: .

CDR3: CASSHGGYNEQFF
DNA: TGCGCCAGCAGCCACGGGGGATACAATGAGCAGTTCTTC
V: TRBV4-1
J: TRBJ2-1
D: .
size: .

CDR3: CASSPMDSSTYTEAFF
DNA: TGTGCCAGCTCACCAATGGACAGTTCTACTTACACTGAAGCTTTCTTT
V: TRBV18
J: TRBJ1-1
D: .
size: .

CDR3: CASSFQNQPQHF
DNA: TGTGCCAGCAGCTTCCAGAATCAGCCCCAGCATTTT
V: TRBV7-2
J: TRBJ1-5
D: .
size: few